Listed here are 30 T cell receptor beta chains from one sample, sequenced in a study of blood T cells in healthy people across ages. Next came a second PCR, run for about 6 to 12 cycles, which used a sample-barcoded 5' primer along with a J-beta primer mix. TCRdb passed the 5' RACE reads through MiXCR, listing each CDR3 protein once. The data contain hundreds of thousands of distinct CDR3 sequences, 49% of them singletons. The sample consisted of blood. These TCRs come from an older woman in good health.

The J gene is TRBJ2-2, the V gene TRBV28; D remains unclear. V lost 1 base to trimming and J lost 5 bases, with 8 bases between them. Germline-derived CDR1 and CDR2 are MDHEN and SYDVKM. CDR3 length: 14 residues. CDR3 in amino acids: CASSLSGRTGELFF. The DNA for the CDR3 is TGTGCCAGCAGTTTATCGGGCAGAACCGGGGAGCTGTTTTTT.

This clonotype was counted a few times. V and J are TRBV20-1 and TRBJ1-4, with D maybe TRBD1 (5 bases). Germline V lookup: CDR1 DFQATT, CDR2 SNEGSKA (reference sequence). This CDR3 region has 14 residues. V was pared by 0 bases and J by 8 bases, with 13 bases between. CDR3 nucleotide sequence: TGCAGTGCTAGAGATCTGGGACTCGGGGAAAAACTGTTTTTT. This encodes CSARDLGLGEKLFF.

The V gene is TRBV3-1, the J gene TRBJ2-5; 9 positions match TRBD2. This CDR3 is 17 amino acids long. Germline CDR1 is LGHDT and CDR2 is YNNKEL (reference sequence). The V gene end was trimmed by 3 bases and the J gene end by 4 bases; junction bases not matched to a gene: 12. For the CDR3, the DNA is TGTGCCAGCAGCCAGTGGAAATCAATAGCGGGAGTAGAGACCCAGTACTTC. It specifies CASSQWKSIAGVETQYF.

The J gene is TRBJ2-4, the V gene TRBV7-2; D might be TRBD2 (5 bases). With 2 bases removed from V and 6 bases from J, the gap between germline ends came to 14 bases. The CDR3 covers 15 residues. Germline CDR1 reads SGHTA; CDR2 reads FQGNSA. CDR3 sequence (DNA): TGTGCCAGCAGCTTAATTGAGGGTAGGGTAAACATTCAGTACTTC. It yields the protein CASSLIEGRVNIQYF.

This chain connects TRBV16 to TRBJ1-2; D perhaps matches TRBD1 (5 bases). The CDR3 runs to 15 residues. Trimming cost V 2 bases and J 5 bases, with 15 bases left between them. Per the germline V gene, CDR1 is KGHSY and CDR2 is FQNENV. The CDR3 nucleotides are TGTGCCAGCAGCCAAAACACAGGATTTTCATATGGCTACACCTTC. Amino acids: CASSQNTGFSYGYTF.

In DNA, the CDR3 is TGTGCCAGCAGCTATAGGGTGAGGGGGAGTGGCTACACCTTC. Its translation: CASSYRVRGSGYTF. V gene TRBV5-6 combines with J gene TRBJ1-2; tentatively, D is TRBD1 (6 bases). The CDR3 is 14 residues long. Trimming left V 3 bases short and J 7 bases short, with 16 bases between. The germline CDR1 and CDR2 sequences are SGHDT and YYEEEE.

This rearrangement joins TRBV6-5 to TRBJ2-3, with 7 bases fitting TRBD2. Unmatched junction bases numbered 11, after V lost 0 bases and J lost 2 bases. The germline V gene has CDR1 MNHEY and CDR2 SVGAGI. This CDR3 is 18 amino acids long. The CDR3 region has the DNA TGTGCCAGCAGTTACTCGAAAGGGGCTAGCGGCCCCACAGATACGCAGTATTTT. It encodes CASSYSKGASGPTDTQYF.

The chain uses TRBV28 and TRBJ1-5, with unresolved D. Germline CDR1 MDHEN, CDR2 SYDVKM. The CDR3 spans 13 residues. The V end lost 5 bases, the J end lost 4 bases, and 9 bases lay between the germline ends. CDR3 in DNA: TGTGCCAGCAGTAATGGACTTAATCAGCCCCAGCATTTT. It is translated as CASSNGLNQPQHF.

This clonotype was counted a single time. The chain couples TRBV5-1 to TRBJ2-1; the D is unclear. The V and J ends lost 1 base and 6 bases respectively, with 11 bases between them. This CDR3 contains 14 residues. CDR1 and CDR2 from the germline V gene are SGHRS and YFSETQ. The CDR3 region is CASSLLESGNEQFF. The CDR3 DNA is TGCGCCAGCAGCTTGTTGGAGTCGGGCAATGAGCAGTTCTTC.

This chain connects TRBV27 to TRBJ2-3; 8 bases are a match to TRBD1. The CDR3 is 16 residues long. The germline V gene has CDR1 MNHEY and CDR2 SMNVEV (reference sequence). Losses at the gene ends were 4 bases for V and 6 bases for J; bases not matched to a gene: 12. The CDR3 coding sequence is TGTGCCAGCAGTTCCTCTTCCGGGACAGGAGCTGATACGCAGTATTTT. As protein: CASSSSSGTGADTQYF.

This clonotype was seen once. The chain has TRBV7-3 and TRBJ2-3, with TRBD2 matching 12 bases. This CDR3 contains 19 residues. The germline V gene has CDR1 SGHTA and CDR2 FQGTGA. With V trimmed by 0 bases and J by 5 bases, 12 bases remained unmatched. CDR3 DNA sequence: TGTGCCAGCAGCTTAACCCCCCGGACTAGCGGGACTGGGGGAGATACGCAGTATTTT. It is translated as CASSLTPRTSGTGGDTQYF.

This clonotype was seen a few times. The chain employs TRBV28 and TRBJ1-2, with 10 nucleotides matching TRBD1. The germline gives CDR1 MDHEN, CDR2 SYDVKM. The CDR3 contains 13 residues. The V and J ends lost 7 bases and 5 bases, in that order; junction bases with no gene match: 4. The DNA of the CDR3 is TGTGCCAGCACCTGGACAGGGGGTTATGGCTACACCTTC. It translates to CASTWTGGYGYTF.

CDR3 nucleotide sequence: TGCAGTGCCCAAGGACTAGGGAATGAGCAGTTCTTC. It yields the protein CSAQGLGNEQFF. The rearrangement joins TRBV20-1 to TRBJ2-1, with TRBD2 matching over 7 bases. V lost 6 bases to trimming and J lost 7 bases; unmatched junction nucleotides: 6. This CDR3 comprises 12 residues. CDR1 and CDR2 (germline): DFQATT, SNEGSKA (reference sequence).

The rearrangement links TRBV11-2 to TRBJ2-5; D possibly corresponds to TRBD2 (5 bases). Deletions cut 2 bases from V and 3 bases from J, with 10 bases between. The germline CDR1 and CDR2 sequences are SGHAT and FQNNGV. This CDR3 comprises 14 residues. The CDR3 DNA reads TGTGCCAGCAGCTTAAGTGTCGGGGAAGAGACCCAGTACTTC. Amino acid sequence: CASSLSVGEETQYF.

The chain links TRBV29-1 to TRBJ2-1; 10 bases are shared with TRBD2. The V and J ends lost 2 bases and 4 bases, in that order; junction bases with no gene match: 11. The CDR3 is 17 residues long. The V gene's germline CDR1 is SQVTM and CDR2 ANQGSEA. Here the CDR3 reads CSVELISRSGGYNEQFF. CDR3 nucleotides: TGCAGCGTTGAACTGATAAGTCGTAGCGGGGGGTACAATGAGCAGTTCTTC.

In the case of this clonotype: A much more abundant neighbour one base away suggests this may be a read error. The V gene is TRBV7-3, the J gene TRBJ2-1; 10 nucleotides line up with TRBD2. Matching the DNA end better, TRBJ2-7 makes the J call doubtful. The CDR3 loop spans 15 amino acids. Looked up from germline, CDR1 is SGHTA and CDR2 is FQGTGA. The chain's CDR3 is CASSPLAGVWNEQYF. Here the CDR3 DNA reads TGTGCCAGCAGCCCCCTAGCGGGAGTGTGGAATGAGCAGTACTTC.

This clonotype was detected only a few times. Here the CDR3 reads CSASGRVFSYEQYF. The CDR3 bases are TGCAGTGCTAGTGGGCGAGTGTTCTCCTACGAGCAGTACTTC. The chain couples TRBV20-1 to TRBJ2-7; D unresolved. Germline assignment: CDR1 DFQATT and CDR2 SNEGSKA (reference sequence). Trimming shortened V by 3 bases and J by 0 bases, and 12 bases separated the two germline ends. This CDR3 is 14 amino acids long.

This clonotype has ten or more counts. This chain uses TRBV10-3 with TRBJ2-3; maybe TRBD2 (5 bases). The CDR3 sequence is 14 residues long. V lost 8 bases to trimming and J lost 0 bases, with 12 bases between them. CDR1 and CDR2 from the germline V gene are ENHRY and SYGVKD. This CDR3 reads CAISGSISTDTQYF. The CDR3 DNA is TGTGCCATCTCGGGGTCTATAAGCACAGATACGCAGTATTTT.

As regards this clonotype: One end of the junction fails to match germline, which may point to a read error. This rearrangement joins TRBV7-3 to TRBJ2-1, with 7 bases that match TRBD2. From germline, CDR1 is SGHTA and CDR2 FQGTGA. The CDR3 sequence is 15 residues long. The CDR3 region has the DNA TGTGCCGGCAGCCTGGAGCGGGGACCCTACAATGAGCAGTTCTTC. It yields the protein CAGSLERGPYNEQFF.

This sequence joins TRBV5-8 and TRBJ2-5, with 8 bases that match TRBD2. After removal of 2 bases from V and 13 bases from J, the junction contained 10 bases not matched to a gene. This CDR3 is built from 13 residues. Germline V CDR1 and CDR2: SGHTS, YDEGEE. The CDR3 nucleotides read TGTGCCAGCAGCTTTCAAGTGCGGGAGGAGGGGTACTTC. Amino acid sequence: CASSFQVREEGYF.

CDR3 amino acids: CSASTQSTDTQYF. CDR3 nucleotides: TGCAGTGCTAGCACGCAGAGCACAGATACGCAGTATTTT. This chain links TRBV20-1 with TRBJ2-3; D gene ambiguous. Germline loops: CDR1 DFQATT, CDR2 SNEGSKA (reference sequence). The V gene lost 3 bases and the J gene lost 0 bases, with 7 bases spanning the gap. The CDR3 is made up of 13 amino acids.

Comments on this clonotype: A read error may be the cause here, since a much bigger clone is one base away. This chain links TRBV7-9 with TRBJ2-3; D remains ambiguous. CDR1 SEHNR and CDR2 FQNEAQ come from the germline V gene (reference sequence). V was pared by 5 bases and J by 2 bases, with 14 bases between. CDR3 length: 15 residues. DNA of the CDR3: TGTGCCAGCAGCCTATTAGGAATCCTCACAGATACGCAGTATTTT. It translates to CASSLLGILTDTQYF.

The rearrangement joins TRBV3-1 to TRBJ2-1; 7 bases fit TRBD2. Germline V gives CDR1 LGHDT, CDR2 YNNKEL (reference sequence). V dropped 2 bases and J dropped 2; count of bases not matched to a gene: 3. This CDR3 is 15 amino acids long. The CDR3 sequence: CASSQLLAPYNEQFF. CDR3 in DNA: TGTGCCAGCAGCCAACTACTAGCGCCCTACAATGAGCAGTTCTTC.

The chain couples TRBV28 to TRBJ2-7, with 15 bases identical to TRBD2. The germline CDR1 and CDR2 sequences are MDHEN and SYDVKM. The CDR3 contains 19 residues. V was pared by 6 bases and J by 2 bases, with 14 bases of the junction left unmatched. The CDR3 loop reads CASRQAGLAGGGGTYEQYF. Here the CDR3 DNA reads TGTGCCAGCAGACAAGCGGGACTAGCGGGAGGAGGGGGGACCTACGAGCAGTACTTC.

The rearrangement joins TRBV7-6 to TRBJ2-1; D gene unclear. Trimming removed 8 bases at V and 0 bases at J, with 11 bases between. CDR1 and CDR2 (germline): SGHVS, FNYEAQ. The CDR3 loop spans 14 amino acids. The CDR3 sequence is CASSAYGSYNEQFF. CDR3 nucleotides: TGTGCCAGCTCAGCTTACGGCTCCTACAATGAGCAGTTCTTC.

J is TRBJ2-3 and V is TRBV7-2, with 10 bases aligning to TRBD2. Germline trimming cut 3 bases from V and 4 bases from J; bases unmatched to any gene: 4. Germline-derived CDR1 and CDR2 are SGHTA and FQGNSA. This CDR3 contains 15 residues. CDR3 residues: CASSFSGRFSDTQYF. The CDR3, as DNA: TGTGCCAGCAGCTTTAGCGGGAGGTTCTCAGATACGCAGTATTTT. The full variable domain, with the rest looked up from reference TRBV7-2 and TRBJ2-3, is GAGVSQSPSNKVTEKGKDVELRCDPISGHTALYWYRQSLGQGLEFLIYFQGNSAPDKSGLPSDRFSAERTGGSVSTLTIQRTQQEDSAVYLCASSFSGRFSDTQYFGPGTRLTVL.

V usage is TRBV2 and J usage is TRBJ2-1; possibly TRBD1 or TRBD2 for D (5 bases each). V was cut by 4 bases and J by 9 bases, with 16 bases left in between. The CDR3 extends over 14 amino acids. Germline V gene sequence: CDR1 SNHLY, CDR2 FYNNEI. The CDR3 here is CASSVGLTGTEQFF. CDR3 in DNA: TGTGCCAGCAGTGTTGGTCTAACGGGGACTGAGCAGTTCTTC.

In this sample, this clonotype turned up a few times. V gene TRBV20-1 combines with J gene TRBJ2-3, with 10 positions matching TRBD2. This CDR3 has 15 amino acids. Germline V gives CDR1 DFQATT, CDR2 SNEGSKA (reference sequence). V lost 6 bases, J lost 2 bases, and 8 bases stayed unmatched. As DNA, the CDR3 is TGCAGTGCCATAAGCGGGAGGGCCCACACAGATACGCAGTATTTT. As protein: CSAISGRAHTDTQYF.

Points on this clonotype: Lacking the conserved final phenylalanine or tryptophan, this CDR3 likely reflects a read error. This chain joins TRBV28 and TRBJ1-4, with D maybe TRBD1 (5 bases). With 6 bases removed from V and 4 bases from J, the gap between germline ends came to 12 bases. Germline values: CDR1 MDHEN, CDR2 SYDVKM. This CDR3 region has 14 residues. The CDR3 bases are TGTGCCAGCAGAGGCGGGGCGCTTAATGAAAAACTGTTTATT. It encodes CASRGGALNEKLFI.

This clonotype has a handful of counts. The V and J genes are TRBV6-5 and TRBJ1-1; TRBD1 aligns across 9 bases. Germline CDR1 reads MNHEY; CDR2 reads SVGAGI. V was clipped by 2 bases and J by 1 base; unmatched bases: 2. The CDR3 is 15 amino acids. The CDR3 bases are TGTGCCAGCAGTTACGGGACAGGGTCGAACACTGAAGCTTTCTTT. Protein product: CASSYGTGSNTEAFF.